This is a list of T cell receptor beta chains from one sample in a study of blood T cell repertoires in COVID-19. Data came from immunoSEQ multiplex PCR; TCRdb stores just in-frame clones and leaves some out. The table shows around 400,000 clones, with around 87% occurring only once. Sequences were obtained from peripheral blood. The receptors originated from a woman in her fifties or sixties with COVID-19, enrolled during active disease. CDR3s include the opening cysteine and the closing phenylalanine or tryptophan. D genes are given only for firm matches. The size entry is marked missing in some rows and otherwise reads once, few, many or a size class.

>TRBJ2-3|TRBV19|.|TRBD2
TGTGCCAGTACTTATAGCGGGGGGGTGCGGGATACGCAGTATTTT
CASTYSGGVRDTQYF
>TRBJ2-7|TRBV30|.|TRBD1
TGTGCCTGGAGCGGTGGGACAGTCTACGAGCAGTACTTC
CAWSGGTVYEQYF
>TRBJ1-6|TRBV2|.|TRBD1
TGTGCCAGCACTCCCAGGACAGGGGGGAATTCACCCCTCCACTTT
CASTPRTGGNSPLHF
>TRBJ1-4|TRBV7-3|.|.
TGTGCCAGCAGCTTAACCCCAAATGAAAAACTGTTTTTT
CASSLTPNEKLFF
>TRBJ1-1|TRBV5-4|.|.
TGTGCCAGCAGCTTGATGGGGGGGGACACTGAAGCTTTCTTT
CASSLMGGDTEAFF
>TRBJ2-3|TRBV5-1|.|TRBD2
TGCGCCAGCAGCTTAGCGGGGGGCGGTTCAGATACGCAGTATTTT
CASSLAGGGSDTQYF
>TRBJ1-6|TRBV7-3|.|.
TGTGCCAGCAGCTTGGGAGGGTATAATTCACCCCTCCACTTT
CASSLGGYNSPLHF
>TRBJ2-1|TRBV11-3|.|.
TGTGCCAGCAGCTTAGTTCGTCTAGCGGTTGGACAGAATGAGCAGTTCTTC
CASSLVRLAVGQNEQFF
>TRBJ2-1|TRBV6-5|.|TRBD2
TGTGCCAGCAGTTACGGCGGGAGCAAAATCTATGAGCAGTTCTTC
CASSYGGSKIYEQFF
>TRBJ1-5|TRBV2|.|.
TGTGCCAGCAGTGATTTTCAGGGAAGTCAGCCCCAGCATTTT
CASSDFQGSQPQHF
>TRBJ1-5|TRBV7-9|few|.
TGTGCCAGCAGCTTAGAGAGTTATCAGCCCCAGCATTTT
CASSLESYQPQHF
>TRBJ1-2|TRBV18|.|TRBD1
TGTGCCAGCTCACCCACCCCGGGACAGGTTGCTGGCTACACCTTC
CASSPTPGQVAGYTF
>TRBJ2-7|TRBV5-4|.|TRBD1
TGTGCCAGCAGCTCAGGACAGGGGGCTCGCTACGAGCAGTACTTC
CASSSGQGARYEQYF
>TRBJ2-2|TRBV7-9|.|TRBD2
TGTGCCAGCAGCTTAGGCGGGGGTTCCGGGGAGCTGTTTTTT
CASSLGGGSGELFF